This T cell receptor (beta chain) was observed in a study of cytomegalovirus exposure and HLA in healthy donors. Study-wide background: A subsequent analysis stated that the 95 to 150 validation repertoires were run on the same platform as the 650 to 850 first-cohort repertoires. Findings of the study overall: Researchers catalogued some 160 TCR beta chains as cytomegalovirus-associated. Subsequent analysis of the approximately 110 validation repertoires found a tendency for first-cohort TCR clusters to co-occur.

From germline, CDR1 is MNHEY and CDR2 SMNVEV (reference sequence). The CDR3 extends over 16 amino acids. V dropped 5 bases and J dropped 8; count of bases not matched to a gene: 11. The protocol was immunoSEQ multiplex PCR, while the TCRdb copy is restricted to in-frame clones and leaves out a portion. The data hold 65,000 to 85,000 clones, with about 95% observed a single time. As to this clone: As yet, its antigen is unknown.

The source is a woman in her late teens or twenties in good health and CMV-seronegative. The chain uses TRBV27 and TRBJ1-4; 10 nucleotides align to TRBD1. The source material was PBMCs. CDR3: CASSRLPGQGYEKLFF. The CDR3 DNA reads TGTGCCAGCAGTCGGCTTCCGGGACAGGGGTACGAAAAACTGTTTTTT.